These T cell receptor beta chains were read from a single sample in a study of blood T cell repertoires in COVID-19. Profiling relied on immunoSEQ multiplex PCR, and the TCRdb table lists in-frame clones only, not all of them. Here the sample spans 35,000 to 45,000 clones, about 92% being singletons. The sample comprised peripheral blood. The origin of the receptors is a man between 50 and 59 years old with COVID-19, enrolled during active disease. Each CDR3 is given with its conserved first and last residue. Each record gives: V gene, J gene, CDR3 protein.

>TRBV30|TRBJ2-5
CAWRAGETQYF
>TRBV24-1|TRBJ2-2
CATSDPGTGETGELFF
>TRBV14|TRBJ1-1
CASSLSPFGGTEAFF
>TRBV4-1|TRBJ2-3
CASSQDRGSSTDTQYF
>TRBV7-9|TRBJ1-1
CASSFTGDTEAFF
>TRBV19|TRBJ1-5
CASSRGGSNQPQHF
>TRBV4-3|TRBJ1-4
CASSQDLGGRGLNEKLFF
>TRBV27|TRBJ1-2
CASSLLPTANYGYTF
>TRBV5-8|TRBJ2-7
CASSLYLAGLYEQYF
>TRBV5-1|TRBJ2-5
CASSLGSQNQETQYF
>TRBV4-1|TRBJ1-3
CASSQDPTGTGNTIYF
>TRBV5-1|TRBJ2-1
CASREGGPVYNEQFF
>TRBV30|TRBJ2-2
CAWNPPDSVQTGELFF
>TRBV9|TRBJ1-6
CASSVDRASPLHF
>TRBV27|TRBJ1-5
CARFFNQPQHF
>TRBV5-1|TRBJ1-3
CASSTGTAGNTIYF
>TRBV4-1|TRBJ2-3
CASSPGRTSGSLDTQYF